A single sample is the source of the 10 T cell receptor beta chains below, sequenced in a study of T cells in localized non-small cell lung cancer. Produced via immunoSEQ multiplex PCR; TCRdb's table is partial and in-frame only. The profile covers 100,000 or so clones, with roughly 91% appearing a single time and 4.1% taken by the ten largest. Sequenced material: PBMCs, taken before any cancer treatment. The source of these receptors is a woman aged 35 to 75 with stage II squamous cell lung carcinoma.

V usage is TRBV7-9 and J usage is TRBJ2-1; 11 bases are shared with TRBD2. The CDR3 extends over 18 amino acids. The germline V gene encodes CDR1 SEHNR and CDR2 FQNEAQ (reference sequence). V shed 5 bases, J shed 6 bases, and the junction held 15 bases outside the gene matches. Here the CDR3 reads CASSLPHRLAGTANEQFF. CDR3 in DNA: TGTGCCAGCAGCCTCCCACATCGACTAGCGGGGACAGCCAATGAGCAGTTCTTC.

V usage is TRBV10-3 and J usage is TRBJ1-2; 8 nucleotides align to TRBD1. This CDR3 is built from 16 residues. After removal of 4 bases from V and 7 bases from J, the junction contained 14 bases not matched to a gene. Germline V gene sequence: CDR1 ENHRY, CDR2 SYGVKD. The CDR3 sequence is CAISGPRGQGAGGYTF. CDR3 nucleotides: TGTGCCATCAGTGGTCCCCGAGGCCAGGGGGCCGGTGGCTACACCTTC.

V gene TRBV10-2 combines with J gene TRBJ2-6; no reliable D call. The V end lost 2 bases, the J end lost 1 base, and 3 bases lay between the germline ends. The CDR3 totals 14 residues. The V gene's germline CDR1 is WSHSY and CDR2 SAAADI. CDR3: CASSEGSGANVLTF. CDR3 nucleotide sequence: TGCGCCAGCAGTGAGGGGTCTGGGGCCAACGTCCTGACTTTC.

The chain links TRBV7-9 to TRBJ1-1, with a possible D match to TRBD1 (5 bases). The V gene's germline CDR1 is SEHNR and CDR2 FQNEAQ (reference sequence). V dropped 0 bases and J dropped 5 bases, with 13 bases sitting between them. The CDR3 length is 15 residues. The CDR3 coding sequence is TGTGCCAGCAGCTTAGCGAATCATGGGGGTACTGAAGCTTTCTTT. Amino acid sequence: CASSLANHGGTEAFF.

This rearrangement joins TRBV6-1 to TRBJ1-2, with no clear D. Germline V gives CDR1 MNHNS, CDR2 SASEGT. The CDR3 extends over 12 amino acids. The V end was cut by 4 bases, the J end by 4 bases, with 7 bases between. CDR3 bases: TGTGCCAGCAGTGCGGGCAGCTATGGCTACACCTTC. It is translated as CASSAGSYGYTF.

This clone has a single count. The chain recombines TRBV19 with TRBJ1-1, with TRBD1 as a possible D gene (6 bases). V lost 5 bases, J lost 6 bases, and 13 bases lay in between. CDR1 and CDR2 (germline): LNHDA, SQIVND (reference sequence). The CDR3 spans 13 residues. CDR3 sequence: CASSQFEGAEAFF. Here the CDR3 DNA reads TGTGCCAGTAGTCAGTTCGAGGGGGCTGAAGCTTTCTTT.

The chain combines TRBV6-6 with TRBJ1-1; TRBD1 aligns across 7 bases. The CDR3 is made up of 14 amino acids. Germline CDR1 MNHNY, CDR2 SVGAGI (reference sequence). Unmatched junction bases numbered 6, after V lost 7 bases and J lost 1 base. DNA of the CDR3: TGTGCCAGCATTAGGGGGACAGCGAACACTGAAGCTTTCTTT. Translating gives CASIRGTANTEAFF.

V gene TRBV5-4 combines with J gene TRBJ2-3; tentatively, D is TRBD1 (6 bases). V was cut by 0 bases and J by 4 bases, with 15 bases left in between. From germline, CDR1 is SGHNT and CDR2 YYREEE (reference sequence). The CDR3 length is 16 residues. The CDR3 protein is CASSLGAGALSDTQYF. DNA for the CDR3: TGTGCCAGCAGCTTGGGGGCAGGGGCCCTCTCAGATACGCAGTATTTT.

This chain uses TRBV6-1 with TRBJ2-1, with 7 bases identical to TRBD1. Germline loops: CDR1 MNHNS, CDR2 SASEGT. V trimming: 4 bases; J trimming: 7 bases; junction bases outside the gene matches: 10. This CDR3 region has 15 residues. Here the CDR3 reads CASSAWDSPLNEQFF. The CDR3 nucleotides are TGTGCCAGCAGTGCGTGGGACAGTCCCCTTAATGAGCAGTTCTTC.

The chain links TRBV15 to TRBJ1-2; 7 nucleotides line up with TRBD1. V lost 3 bases and J lost 7; bases outside the gene matches: 14. The germline V gene has CDR1 LNHNV and CDR2 YYDKDF (reference sequence). The CDR3 is made up of 16 amino acids. CDR3 nucleotides: TGTGCCACCAGCAGTATCTCAGGGGGACGGCGGAGTGGCTACACCTTC. Protein: CATSSISGGRRSGYTF.